This T cell receptor (beta chain) was observed in a study of shared clonotypes between healthy human individuals. The wider study: CD4 naive and CD4 memory each took three plates per donor, while CD8 naive took two and CD8 memory one.

CDR3 size: 14 residues. Germline V CDR1 and CDR2: SGHTS, YDEGEE. Trimming took off 5 bases at V and 0 bases at J, with 8 bases between the two ends. Donors had no recently reported acute infections or vaccinations and were HIV-negative. Naive CD45RA+ and memory CD45RA-negative subsets were split from CD4+ cells. Broader study findings: Memory subsets had estimated richness that was generally smaller than that of naive subsets.

Clones were read by immunoSEQ multiplex PCR, and TCRdb kept only the in-frame ones, dropping some. The sample contains about 510,000 clones, 90% to 96% of which appear only once. On this clone: Its cognate antigen is unknown.

The chain couples TRBV5-8 to TRBJ1-4; D unclear. Sequencing was performed on naive CD4+ T cells sorted from blood. Specified subset: CD45RA+ positively selected. The sequence derives from a woman aged 25 to 39 in good health. The CDR3 DNA reads TGTGCCAGCAGTTACAGAGCAACTAATGAAAAACTGTTTTTT. This encodes CASSYRATNEKLFF.